The 25 T cell receptor beta chains below all came from one sample that was sequenced in a study of cytomegalovirus exposure and HLA in healthy donors. PCR used 60 Vbeta primers and 13 Jbeta primers. The repertoire was sequenced with immunoSEQ multiplex PCR; TCRdb's copy has only in-frame clones and lacks some. The table has under 200,000 clones, approximately 71% seen once. The specimen sequenced was PBMCs. These receptors came from a girl between 5 and 17 years old in good health and CMV-seronegative.

This chain connects TRBV4-1 to TRBJ2-3; TRBD2 matches at 13 bases. With V trimmed by 7 bases and J by 6 bases, 7 bases remained unmatched. The length of the CDR3 is 15 residues. CDR1 is MGHRA, CDR2 YSYEKL, per germline. The CDR3 protein is CASKGLAGPQDTQYF. Written as DNA, the CDR3 is TGCGCCAGCAAGGGACTAGCGGGGCCTCAGGATACGCAGTATTTT.

The chain recombines TRBV9 with TRBJ2-3; D not resolved. CDR1 and CDR2 (germline): SGDLS, YYNGEE. This CDR3 has 12 residues. Trimming stripped 2 bases from V and 4 bases from J, with 5 bases between. The CDR3 protein is CASSVPSDTQYF. Here the CDR3 DNA reads TGTGCCAGCAGCGTTCCTTCAGATACGCAGTATTTT.

V is TRBV5-1 and J is TRBJ2-1, with 7 positions matching TRBD2. V lost 0 bases and J lost 2; bases outside the gene matches: 14. Germline values: CDR1 SGHRS, CDR2 YFSETQ. This CDR3 comprises 19 residues. CDR3 sequence reads: CASSLVGWKSGETYNEQFF. The CDR3, as DNA: TGCGCCAGCAGCTTGGTAGGGTGGAAGAGCGGGGAAACCTACAATGAGCAGTTCTTC.

This chain connects TRBV5-8 to TRBJ1-1, with D unresolved. V dropped 3 bases and J dropped 4 bases, with 13 bases sitting between them. Germline V CDR1 and CDR2: SGHTS, YDEGEE. There are 14 residues in the CDR3. In nucleotides, the CDR3 is TGTGCCAGCAGCTCGGCGTGGGCTGGCACTGAAGCTTTCTTT. Protein product: CASSSAWAGTEAFF.

This chain uses TRBV29-1 with TRBJ1-2, with 8 bases identical to TRBD1. The CDR3 sequence is 13 residues long. CDR1 is SQVTM, CDR2 ANQGSEA, per germline. Germline trimming cut 6 bases from V and 0 bases from J; bases unmatched to any gene: 3. CDR3 in DNA: TGCAGCGTCTGGACAGGGTCTAACTATGGCTACACCTTC. It encodes CSVWTGSNYGYTF.

To note about this clone: The same CDR3 can be traced to other DNA sequences in this sample. V usage is TRBV27 and J usage is TRBJ1-1, with D maybe TRBD1 (5 bases). In germline, CDR1 is MNHEY, CDR2 SMNVEV (reference sequence). The CDR3 is made up of 13 amino acids. Trimming cost V 1 base and J 5 bases, with 8 bases left between them. The CDR3 loop reads CASSLYGGTEAFF. For the CDR3, the DNA is TGTGCCAGCAGTTTATATGGGGGGACTGAAGCTTTCTTT.

This clone was detected a few times. The rearrangement uses TRBV12-5 and TRBJ2-2, with 8 bases fitting TRBD1. Germline V CDR1 and CDR2: LGHNT, FRNRAP. This CDR3 region has 15 residues. J lost 5 bases, V lost 5 bases, and 7 bases had no gene match. CDR3 in DNA: TGTGCTAGTGGTCCCGACAGGGGTCGAACCGGGGAGCTGTTTTTT. Amino acid sequence: CASGPDRGRTGELFF.

The chain carries TRBV19 and TRBJ2-7, with 9 positions matching TRBD1. The CDR3 contains 15 residues. With V trimmed by 4 bases and J by 6 bases, 10 bases remained unmatched. Germline assignment: CDR1 LNHDA and CDR2 SQIVND (reference sequence). CDR3 region: CASSTLPGQGAEQYF. CDR3 DNA: TGTGCCAGTAGTACGTTACCGGGACAGGGCGCCGAGCAGTACTTC.

The gene calls are TRBV4-1 and TRBJ1-2, with D hard to call. The V end lost 1 base, the J end lost 5 bases, and 5 bases lay between the germline ends. CDR1 is MGHRA, CDR2 YSYEKL, per germline. The CDR3 has 12 residues. The DNA of the CDR3 is TGCGCCAGCAGCCAAGTTCAATATGGCTACACCTTC. Amino acid sequence: CASSQVQYGYTF.

The count of this clone is one. DNA for the CDR3: TGCGCCAGCAGCTTGCAGGGCGCCGAGCAGTACTTC. Translated: CASSLQGAEQYF. This rearrangement joins TRBV5-1 to TRBJ2-7, with D maybe TRBD1 (5 bases). Germline assignment: CDR1 SGHRS and CDR2 YFSETQ. The V end was cut by 1 base, the J end by 6 bases, with 8 bases between. CDR3 length equals 12 residues. The variable domain in full, with the rest retrieved from reference TRBV5-1 and TRBJ2-7, is KAGVTQTPRYLIKTRGQQVTLSCSPISGHRSVSWYQQTPGQGLQFLFEYFSETQRNKGNFPGRFSGRQFSNSRSEMNVSTLELGDSALYLCASSLQGAEQYFGPGTRLTVT.

This rearrangement joins TRBV6-5 to TRBJ1-1; maybe TRBD1 (6 bases). With 6 bases removed from V and 6 bases from J, the gap between germline ends came to 14 bases. The CDR3 runs 13 residues. The V gene's germline CDR1 is MNHEY and CDR2 SVGAGI. The chain's CDR3 is CASSLDRGAEAFF. CDR3 DNA: TGTGCCAGCAGCTTGGACAGAGGGGCTGAAGCTTTCTTT.

This sequence joins TRBV27 and TRBJ2-7; 9 nucleotides line up with TRBD1. The CDR3 loop spans 14 amino acids. Germline lookup yields CDR1 MNHEY and CDR2 SMNVEV (reference sequence). V was pared by 3 bases and J by 1 base, with 1 base of the junction left unmatched. The CDR3 DNA is TGTGCCAGCAGTTTCGGGACAGGGTCCTACGAGCAGTACTTC. Protein sequence: CASSFGTGSYEQYF.

The genes are TRBV7-6 and TRBJ2-7; 11 nucleotides agree with TRBD2. CDR1 is SGHVS, CDR2 FNYEAQ, per germline. With 2 bases clipped from V and 0 bases from J, the junction kept 0 bases outside the gene matches. The CDR3 covers 15 residues. The CDR3 here is CASSLTSGGSYEQYF. Here the CDR3 DNA reads TGTGCCAGCAGCTTAACTAGCGGGGGCTCCTACGAGCAGTACTTC.

The chain carries TRBV7-9 and TRBJ1-2; 8 nucleotides align to TRBD1. The CDR3 totals 15 residues. V lost 4 bases and J lost 2; bases outside the gene matches: 6. Germline V gives CDR1 SEHNR, CDR2 FQNEAQ (reference sequence). The CDR3 DNA reads as TGTGCCAGCAGCTCCCCAGGGACAGGAAACTATGGCTACACCTTC. Amino acid sequence: CASSSPGTGNYGYTF.

The V and J genes are TRBV7-8 and TRBJ1-6; perhaps TRBD1 as D (5 bases). Per germline, CDR1 SGHVS and CDR2 FQNEAQ. The CDR3 is 17 residues long. V was cut by 3 bases and J by 7 bases, with 19 bases left in between. In nucleotides, the CDR3 is TGTGCCAGCAGCTTCGGCAGGGTGGCCTCGAGGAATTCACCCCTCCACTTT. Translating it yields CASSFGRVASRNSPLHF.

This chain connects TRBV4-2 to TRBJ1-2, with D unresolved. The germline CDR1 and CDR2 sequences are LGHNA and YNFKEQ. V shed 0 bases and J shed 4 bases, with 12 bases lying between them. This CDR3 comprises 15 residues. As DNA, the CDR3 is TGTGCCAGCAGCCAAGATATCTACGGAGGCTATGGCTACACCTTC. Translation gives CASSQDIYGGYGYTF.

This chain connects TRBV27 to TRBJ1-2; 7 bases fit TRBD1. J was trimmed by 3 bases and V by 0 bases; bases with no gene match: 13. Germline V lookup: CDR1 MNHEY, CDR2 SMNVEV (reference sequence). The CDR3 has 18 residues. CDR3 sequence reads: CASSLSYTGAPGDYGYTF. The CDR3 DNA reads TGTGCCAGCAGTTTATCCTACACAGGGGCCCCCGGGGACTATGGCTACACCTTC.

Comment on this clone: The same CDR3 can be traced to other DNA sequences in this sample. The rearrangement joins TRBV15 to TRBJ2-3, with D possibly being TRBD2 (6 bases). Per germline, CDR1 LNHNV and CDR2 YYDKDF (reference sequence). CDR3 length equals 14 residues. V dropped 5 bases and J dropped 3 bases, with 12 bases sitting between them. The CDR3 DNA reads TGTGCCACCAGCCGCGCGGGGAGTACAGATACGCAGTATTTT. Protein product: CATSRAGSTDTQYF. The complete variable domain, with remaining parts taken from reference TRBV15 and TRBJ2-3, reads DAMVIQNPRYQVTQFGKPVTLSCSQTLNHNVMYWYQQKSSQAPKLLFHYYDKDFNNEADTPDNFQSRRPNTSFCFLDIRSPGLGDTAMYLCATSRAGSTDTQYFGPGTRLTVL.

The V gene is TRBV7-9, the J gene TRBJ2-7; 8 nucleotides match TRBD1. The V gene's germline CDR1 is SEHNR and CDR2 FQNEAQ (reference sequence). J lost 5 bases, V lost 0 bases, and 3 bases had no gene match. The CDR3 extends over 14 amino acids. CDR3 loop: CASSLATGDHEQYF. CDR3 in DNA: TGTGCCAGCAGCTTAGCGACAGGGGACCACGAGCAGTACTTC.

The chain links TRBV6-5 to TRBJ1-1, with a possible D match to TRBD1 (6 bases). CDR3 size: 13 residues. V lost 4 bases to trimming and J lost 3 bases, with 9 bases between them. Germline lookup yields CDR1 MNHEY and CDR2 SVGAGI. The CDR3 loop reads CASSLYRDTEAFF. CDR3 in DNA: TGTGCCAGCAGTTTGTACAGGGACACTGAAGCTTTCTTT.

The V call is TRBV6-5, the J call TRBJ1-2; D ambiguous. The germline CDR1 and CDR2 sequences are MNHEY and SVGAGI. Between the trimmed V and J ends, which lost 2 bases and 1 base, there was a span of 11 bases. The CDR3 is 15 amino acids. Here the CDR3 reads CASSYGEFDNYGYTF. The CDR3 DNA sequence: TGTGCCAGCAGTTACGGGGAGTTTGATAACTATGGCTACACCTTC.

The chain combines TRBV10-2 with TRBJ2-7; possibly TRBD2 for D (7 bases). The ends were cut back, 0 bases at V and 3 bases at J, with 15 bases in the middle. The V gene's germline CDR1 is WSHSY and CDR2 SAAADI. The CDR3 contains 16 residues. The CDR3 nucleotides read TGCGCCAGCAGTGAGTCAGGGGGGGCAATTCTCTACGAGCAGTACTTC. This translates into CASSESGGAILYEQYF.

This clone was recorded only once. Other DNA sequences in the sample encode the same CDR3. In nucleotides, the CDR3 is TGTGCCAGCAGTTTATCGGCCCGGACAGGGCCACGAGGCTACACCTTC. Its translation: CASSLSARTGPRGYTF. V is TRBV27 and J is TRBJ1-2, with 8 positions matching TRBD1. The CDR3 loop spans 16 amino acids. CDR1 is MNHEY and CDR2 is SMNVEV in the germline V gene (reference sequence). V lost 0 bases and J lost 8; bases outside the gene matches: 11.

This chain connects TRBV2 to TRBJ1-6; D not certain. V lost 8 bases and J 7 bases, leaving 12 bases between the germline ends. Germline V gives CDR1 SNHLY, CDR2 FYNNEI. CDR3 length: 13 amino acids. CDR3 amino acids: CASYLLGNSPLHF. The CDR3 DNA sequence: TGTGCCAGCTACTTGCTGGGCAATTCACCCCTCCACTTT. Full variable domain (remainder filled in from reference TRBV2 and TRBJ1-6): EPEVTQTPSHQVTQMGQEVILRCVPISNHLYFYWYRQILGQKVEFLVSFYNNEISEKSEIFDDQFSVERPDGSNFTLKIRSTKLEDSAMYFCASYLLGNSPLHFGNGTRLTVT.

The chain couples TRBV5-6 to TRBJ1-2; a weak D match, TRBD1 (5 bases). The CDR3 contains 15 residues. Germline values: CDR1 SGHDT, CDR2 YYEEEE. V was clipped by 2 bases and J by 6 bases, with 17 bases between them. In DNA form, the CDR3 reads TGTGCCAGCAGCTTTCGGACATTATTTTCTAATGGCTACACCTTC. Translation: CASSFRTLFSNGYTF.